This entry lists 4 T cell receptor beta chains sequenced from one sample in a study of blood T cells in healthy people across ages. A sample-barcoded 5' primer and a J-beta primer mix were used in a second PCR of about 7 to 12 cycles. TCRdb reanalysed the 5' RACE reads using MiXCR and keeps one entry per CDR3 protein. The data contain 1.8 million or so distinct CDR3 sequences, about two fifths of them singletons. Specimen: blood. The receptors were sampled from a human donor in good health.

J is TRBJ2-1 and V is TRBV25-1; a possible D gene is TRBD1 (6 bases). V lost 4 bases and J 2 bases, leaving 12 bases between the germline ends. Germline V lookup: CDR1 MGHDK, CDR2 SYGVNS. This CDR3 is built from 15 residues. CDR3 sequence (DNA): TGTGCCAGCAGTGTTCAGGGGCGCCCCTACAATGAGCAGTTCTTC. Translation gives CASSVQGRPYNEQFF.

The V gene is TRBV7-2, the J gene TRBJ2-7; 10 bases line up with TRBD1. Germline values: CDR1 SGHTA, CDR2 FQGNSA. This CDR3 has 15 residues. The V gene end was trimmed by 5 bases and the J gene end by 5 bases; junction bases not matched to a gene: 9. CDR3 DNA: TGTGCCAGCAGCCCAGACGGGACAGGGGTCCACGAGCAGTACTTC. It encodes CASSPDGTGVHEQYF.

This clonotype was found a few times. The chain uses TRBV7-2 and TRBJ2-7; possible D gene TRBD1, 6 bases. The CDR3 is 12 amino acids. V was clipped by 4 bases and J by 8 bases, with 12 bases between them. Per the germline V gene, CDR1 is SGHTA and CDR2 is FQGNSA. Here the CDR3 DNA reads TGTGCCAGCAGCTCCGGGACAAGCAAGCAGTACTTC. Encoded protein: CASSSGTSKQYF.

V usage is TRBV11-2 and J usage is TRBJ2-7; TRBD1 is a possible D gene (5 bases). Trimming cost V 5 bases and J 0 bases, with 17 bases left between them. This CDR3 is built from 16 residues. Per the germline V gene, CDR1 is SGHAT and CDR2 is FQNNGV. The DNA for the CDR3 is TGTGCCAGCAGCCCGTTCCGGCAGGGCCCCTCCTACGAGCAGTACTTC. Protein sequence: CASSPFRQGPSYEQYF. The complete variable domain, with remaining parts taken from reference TRBV11-2 and TRBJ2-7, reads EAGVAQSPRYKIIEKRQSVAFWCNPISGHATLYWYQQILGQGPKLLIQFQNNGVVDDSQLPKDRFSAERLKGVDSTLKIQPAKLEDSAVYLCASSPFRQGPSYEQYFGPGTRLTVT.